Listed below are T cell receptor beta chains from one sample, sequenced in a study of OX40 agonist ivuxolimab in advanced cancers. Sequencing was performed with immunoSEQ multiplex PCR; in TCRdb, only in-frame clones are kept and a portion is missing. The table includes 60,000 to 95,000 clones, approximately 84% detected once. Sequences were derived from CD4+ or CD8+ T cells sorted from blood, sampled in a trial of the OX40 agonist ivuxolimab. Receptors originate from an adult with an advanced solid tumor such as melanoma, head and neck, liver or kidney cancer. Both conserved end residues are part of each CDR3. A D gene is named only where the DNA matches it firmly. The size of a clone is reported for some rows only, either as once, few or many, or as a class for expanded clones.

DNA,CDR3,D,size,length,J,V
TGCGCCAGCAGCCAAGAGCCGAGGGACGAGGTGAATGGCTACACCTTC,CASSQEPRDEVNGYTF,-,-,16,TRBJ1-2,TRBV4-1
TGTGCCAGCAGCTTACATCCGGGGGCCAGCGGCCCGTACGAGCAGTACTTC,CASSLHPGASGPYEQYF,-,-,17,TRBJ2-7,TRBV11-3
TGTGCCAGCAGCTTAGATACGCATAGCTCCTACAATGAGCAGTTCTTC,CASSLDTHSSYNEQFF,-,-,16,TRBJ2-1,TRBV7-6
TGCGCCAGCAGCACTAGCGGGGCCAACAATGAGCAGTTCTTC,CASSTSGANNEQFF,TRBD2,-,14,TRBJ2-1,TRBV5-1
TGCAGCGTTGAAGGTAGGGGCTCGGGGCCATACGAGCAGTACTTC,CSVEGRGSGPYEQYF,-,-,15,TRBJ2-7,TRBV29-1
TGTGCCAGTAGCAACACAGGGATGGAGGCTAATGAAGCTTTCTTT,CASSNTGMEANEAFF,-,-,15,TRBJ1-1,TRBV19
TGTGCCAGCCCCGCCAGCGGGAGTGGCGAGCAGTACTTC,CASPASGSGEQYF,TRBD2,-,13,TRBJ2-7,TRBV6-5
TGTGCCAGCAGTCCCTCAACGGGGGCGTTGGCAGATACGCAGTATTTT,CASSPSTGALADTQYF,-,-,16,TRBJ2-3,TRBV2
TGTGCCAGCAGCTTGGTCTTGGGACAGATGAACACTGAAGCTTTCTTT,CASSLVLGQMNTEAFF,TRBD1,-,16,TRBJ1-1,TRBV5-4
TGTGCCAGCTCACCGGGGCCCTTCTACGAGCAGTACTTC,CASSPGPFYEQYF,-,once,13,TRBJ2-7,TRBV18
TGTGCCAGCATGCGGGGGGGGGATGAAAAACTGTTTTTT,CASMRGGDEKLFF,-,-,13,TRBJ1-4,TRBV2
TGTGCCAGCAGGGAACACAGGGAATGGGACACTGAAGCTTTCTTT,CASREHREWDTEAFF,-,-,15,TRBJ1-1,TRBV25-1
TGTGCCAGCAGCCCGTTCCCGGGCCGCCTAAATGAGCAGTTCTTC,CASSPFPGRLNEQFF,-,once,15,TRBJ2-1,TRBV11-3
TGTGCCAGCAGTTTGGCAGGGCAGCGCAATCAGCCCCAGCATTTT,CASSLAGQRNQPQHF,-,-,15,TRBJ1-5,TRBV28
TGTGCCAGCAGTTTCCGACGGGACTTGAGCTCCTACGAGCAGTACTTC,CASSFRRDLSSYEQYF,-,-,16,TRBJ2-7,TRBV6-5
TGTGCCAGTAGCCAAGCGGGAAGCAATCAGCCCCAGCATTTT,CASSQAGSNQPQHF,-,-,14,TRBJ1-5,TRBV19
TGTGCCAGCTCACCTACAGGGATTGTCGGTACGACAACTAATGAAAAACTGTTTTTT,CASSPTGIVGTTTNEKLFF,-,once,19,TRBJ1-4,TRBV18
TGTGCCAGCAGTAGAGGACTAGCAACCTCCTACGAGCAGTACTTC,CASSRGLATSYEQYF,TRBD2,-,15,TRBJ2-7,TRBV7-9
TGTGCCAGCCGAAGGACAGGGGTATCGGGGGCCAACGTCCTGACTTTC,CASRRTGVSGANVLTF,TRBD1,few,16,TRBJ2-6,TRBV28
TGTGCCAGCAGCTACCGACAGGGTGAGGGGTATCAGCCCCAGCATTTT,CASSYRQGEGYQPQHF,TRBD1,-,16,TRBJ1-5,TRBV5-6
TGTGCCGGAGCGAGTGGGGAGACCCAGTACTTC,CAGASGETQYF,-,-,11,TRBJ2-5,TRBV2
TGTGCCAGCAGACCTTTGACTAGCGGGACAGATACGCAGTATTTT,CASRPLTSGTDTQYF,TRBD2,-,15,TRBJ2-3,TRBV6-5
TGTGCCAGCAGCCGAGGGACGGTGAACACTGAAGCTTTCTTT,CASSRGTVNTEAFF,-,-,14,TRBJ1-1,TRBV7-2
TGTGCCAGCTCACCTTTCTCCGGGACCAGCAATCAGCCCCAGCATTTT,CASSPFSGTSNQPQHF,-,-,16,TRBJ1-5,TRBV18
TGTGCCAGTAGTACTCGAGGAAACAGGGGGCCGGAGACCCAGTACTTC,CASSTRGNRGPETQYF,TRBD1,-,16,TRBJ2-5,TRBV19
TGCGCCAGCAGCCAAGTCGTGGCGCGGGGCTACAATGAGCAGTTCTTC,CASSQVVARGYNEQFF,-,-,16,TRBJ2-1,TRBV4-1
TGTGCCAGCAGCGTAGAGGTAGCGGGAGGATACAATGAGCAGTTCTTC,CASSVEVAGGYNEQFF,TRBD2,-,16,TRBJ2-1,TRBV9
TGTGCCAGTAGAGGTAGGGGAACCACTGAAGCTTTCTTT,CASRGRGTTEAFF,-,-,13,TRBJ1-1,TRBV19
TGTGCCAGCAGTTACAGGGGATCCGATCAGCCCCAGCATTTT,CASSYRGSDQPQHF,-,-,14,TRBJ1-5,TRBV6-6
TGCGCCACTATAATAAAGGAGGGAGACCCATGCACAGATACGCAGTATTTT,CATIIKEGDPCTDTQYF,-,-,17,TRBJ2-3,TRBV10-1
TGTGCCAGCCAACCCGGGACAGGGTCTGGGGCCAACGTCCTGACTTTC,CASQPGTGSGANVLTF,TRBD1,-,16,TRBJ2-6,TRBV5-4